This passage covers 15 T cell receptor beta chains from one sample sequenced in a study of metastatic and nonmetastatic thyroid tumors. TCRdb re-analyzed the PCR reads using MiXCR. The table lists more than 8,500 clones, over 9.5% of them singletons. Each patient went into thyroid surgery without having received any treatment. The sample comprised tumor tissue. These receptors originate from a female donor with papillary thyroid cancer or a benign thyroid nodule (not recorded which). Some clones in this sample may be carry-over from other donors' samples.

The chain couples TRBV24-1 to TRBJ2-2, with D unclear. V was cut by 5 bases and J by 6 bases, with 6 bases left in between. The CDR3 is 12 residues long. CDR1 KGHDR and CDR2 SFDVKD come from the germline V gene. CDR3 DNA: TGTGCCACCAGTGTACCAGCCGGGGAGCTGTTTTTT. It codes for CATSVPAGELFF.

This clone appeared a few times. The gene calls are TRBV12-3 or TRBV12-4 and TRBJ1-2; D remains ambiguous. V lost 7 bases to trimming and J lost 4 bases, with 28 bases between them. CDR3 length: 18 amino acids. In nucleotides, the CDR3 is TGTGCCAGCACCCGATGGGTCGGCCTGGGCCCTCGTGCCTATGGCTACACCTTC. It encodes CASTRWVGLGPRAYGYTF.

Many counts were recorded for this clone. The chain uses TRBV7-9 and TRBJ1-5; D is uncertain. From germline, CDR1 is SEHNR and CDR2 FQNEAQ (reference sequence). The V end was cut by 3 bases, the J end by 6 bases, with 6 bases between. CDR3 length equals 12 residues. In nucleotides, the CDR3 is TGTGCCAGCAGCTTGGAAAGTCAGCCCCAGCATTTT. This translates into CASSLESQPQHF.

Relative to its sample, this clone is medium-sized (0.01 to 0.1%). The chain employs TRBV19 and TRBJ1-6, with D hard to call. Germline V gene sequence: CDR1 LNHDA, CDR2 SQIVND (reference sequence). The ends were cut back, 3 bases at V and 7 bases at J, with 10 bases in the middle. The CDR3 is 14 residues long. The CDR3 DNA sequence: TGTGCCAGTAGTATTCGACAAGGAAATTCACCCCTCCACTTT. It encodes CASSIRQGNSPLHF. The whole variable domain, filled in from reference TRBV19 and TRBJ1-6, reads DGGITQSPKYLFRKEGQNVTLSCEQNLNHDAMYWYRQDPGQGLRLIYYSQIVNDFQKGDIAEGYSVSREKKESFPLTVTSAQKNPTAFYLCASSIRQGNSPLHFGNGTRLTVT.

This clone is judged medium-sized. V usage is TRBV19 and J usage is TRBJ1-6, with D tentatively TRBD1 (5 bases). Trimming removed 3 bases from V and 4 bases from J, with 16 bases in between. This CDR3 has 17 residues. Germline CDR1 reads LNHDA; CDR2 reads SQIVND (reference sequence). The CDR3 DNA reads as TGTGCCAGTAGTATCAGGTCGTCGGGGGTTTATAATTCACCCCTCCACTTT. Encoded protein: CASSIRSSGVYNSPLHF.

As regards this clone: A junction boundary mismatches the germline segment, possibly from a read error. The rearrangement links TRBV20-1 to TRBJ1-1; D gene ambiguous. Per the germline V gene, CDR1 is DFQATT and CDR2 is SNEGSKA (reference sequence). CDR3 length: 12 residues. CDR3 sequence: CGARPVNTEAFF. CDR3 DNA sequence: TGCGGTGCTAGACCGGTGAACACTGAAGCCTTCTTT.

This clone was counted ten times or more. The chain has TRBV20-1 and TRBJ2-3; D possibly matches TRBD1 or TRBD2 (6 bases each). The V gene's germline CDR1 is DFQATT and CDR2 SNEGSKA (reference sequence). This CDR3 has 14 amino acids. The V end was cut by 4 bases, the J end by 3 bases, with 14 bases between. The CDR3 DNA is TGCAGTGCTATTTGGGGGGCTGAAACAGATACGCAGTATTTT. Encoded protein: CSAIWGAETDTQYF.

A word on this clone: Germline is not matched at one junction end, which may reflect a read error. CDR3 loop: CSAQGDLSNEHFF. CDR3 nucleotide sequence: TGCAGTGCCCAGGGGGACCTAAGCAATGAGCATTTCTTC. The chain couples TRBV20-1 to TRBJ2-1; 7 bases are a match to TRBD1. This CDR3 has 13 amino acids. Germline V gene lookup returns CDR1 DFQATT and CDR2 SNEGSKA (reference sequence).

Regarding this clone: This specimen includes other DNA sequences encoding the same CDR3. The chain is built from TRBV11-2 and TRBJ2-3; a weak D match, TRBD1 (6 bases). Germline loops: CDR1 SGHAT, CDR2 FQNNGV. Trimming removed 4 bases at V and 6 bases at J, with 17 bases between. The CDR3 is 15 amino acids. CDR3 coding DNA: TGTGCCAGCAGCTCCCCGGGACATAGTACGGATACGCAGTATTTT. Translated: CASSSPGHSTDTQYF.

This clone was observed many times. V usage is TRBV20-1 and J usage is TRBJ2-1; 10 nucleotides line up with TRBD1. V shed 0 bases and J 5 bases; nucleotides not matched to a gene: 7. Germline V gene data show CDR1 as DFQATT and CDR2 as SNEGSKA (reference sequence). The CDR3 is 16 amino acids. The CDR3 DNA follows: TGCAGTGCTAGAGATGCGGGACAGGGGATGGACAATGAGCAGTTCTTC. This gives the protein CSARDAGQGMDNEQFF.

This clone was detected many times. The chain employs TRBV19 and TRBJ2-1; 9 nucleotides align to TRBD2. This CDR3 has 14 residues. With 8 bases clipped from V and 0 bases from J, the junction kept 2 bases outside the gene matches. The germline V gene encodes CDR1 LNHDA and CDR2 SQIVND (reference sequence). CDR3 DNA: TGTGCCAGTGGAGCGGGAGGCTCCTACAATGAGCAGTTCTTC. It translates to CASGAGGSYNEQFF.

The rearrangement joins TRBV6-2 or TRBV6-3 to TRBJ2-1, with D hard to call. Germline lookup yields CDR1 MNHEY and CDR2 SVGEGT. The CDR3 is 19 residues long. Trimming took off 6 bases at V and 0 bases at J, with 24 bases between the two ends. The DNA of the CDR3 is TGTGCCAGCAGAGCCTACCTTGGGATAGCCTCCCGCTCCTACAATGAGCAGTTCTTC. It is translated as CASRAYLGIASRSYNEQFF.

This clone is classed as medium-sized (0.01 to 0.1%). The chain has TRBV20-1 and TRBJ1-5, with a possible D match to TRBD1 (5 bases). V lost 4 bases to trimming and J lost 2 bases, with 12 bases between them. CDR3 length: 14 residues. Germline V gene lookup returns CDR1 DFQATT and CDR2 SNEGSKA (reference sequence). DNA for the CDR3: TGCAGTGCTACCCGCGGGGGAGGCAATCAGCCCCAGCATTTT. This translates into CSATRGGGNQPQHF.

At least ten counts were recorded for this clone. This chain connects TRBV2 to TRBJ1-5; 10 positions agree with TRBD1. The CDR3 has 15 residues. The V gene's germline CDR1 is SNHLY and CDR2 FYNNEI. With V trimmed by 7 bases and J by 0 bases, 3 bases remained unmatched. The CDR3 DNA reads TGTGCCAGCACAGGGACAGGGGATAGCAATCAGCCCCAGCATTTT. Translated: CASTGTGDSNQPQHF.

This clone was counted at least ten times. The chain uses TRBV7-9 and TRBJ2-3; the D gene is possibly TRBD2 (6 bases). Germline CDR1 is SEHNR and CDR2 is FQNEAQ (reference sequence). The V end was cut by 0 bases, the J end by 2 bases, with 15 bases between. CDR3 length: 17 residues. DNA for the CDR3: TGTGCCAGCAGCTTAGCGGGAGGCCCGGCTAACACAGATACGCAGTATTTT. Its protein is CASSLAGGPANTDTQYF.